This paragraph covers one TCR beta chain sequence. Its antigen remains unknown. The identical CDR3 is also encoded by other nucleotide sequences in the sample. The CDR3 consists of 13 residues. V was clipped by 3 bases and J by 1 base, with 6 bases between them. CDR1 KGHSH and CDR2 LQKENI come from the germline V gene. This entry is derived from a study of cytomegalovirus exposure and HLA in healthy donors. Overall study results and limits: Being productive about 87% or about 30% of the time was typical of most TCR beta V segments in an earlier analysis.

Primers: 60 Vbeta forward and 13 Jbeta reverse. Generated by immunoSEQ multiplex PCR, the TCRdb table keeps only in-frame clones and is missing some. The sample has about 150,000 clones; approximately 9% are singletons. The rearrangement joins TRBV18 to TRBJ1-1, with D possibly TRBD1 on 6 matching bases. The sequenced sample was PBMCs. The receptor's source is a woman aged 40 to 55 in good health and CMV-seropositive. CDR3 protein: CASSPGQNTEAFF. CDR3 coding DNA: TGTGCCAGCTCACCGGGACAGAACACTGAAGCTTTCTTT. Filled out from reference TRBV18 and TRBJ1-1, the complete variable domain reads NAGVMQNPRHLVRRRGQEARLRCSPMKGHSHVYWYRQLPEEGLKFMVYLQKENIIDESGMPKERFSAEFPKEGPSILRIQQVVRGDSAAYFCASSPGQNTEAFFGQGTRLTVV.